Detailed here is one T cell receptor beta chain. The antigen it recognizes is unknown. No clone much larger than this one lies a single base away; base qualities are absent. Library creation used the immunoSEQ multiplex PCR assay. For TCR sequencing, RNA was extracted from every sample and reverse transcribed into cDNA to serve as template. First-strand cDNA was synthesized using SuperScript III with a 2:1 mix of oligo-dT and random hexamers. A synthetic immune receptor repertoire was used to assess amplification bias, and residual bias was removed computationally. Regarding the original processing steps: Raw reads were preprocessed for error removal, and CDR3 was defined according to IMGT conventions as running from the conserved cysteine to phenylalanine. Clonality was calculated as 1 minus Shannon entropy normalized by log2 of the number of productive unique TCRs. Scalp TCRbeta sequences were cross-referenced with sorted blood CD4 and CD8 repertoires so that the CD4 or CD8 identity of scalp clones could be inferred. TCRdb mirrors the immuneACCESS table, restricted to in-frame sequences. Some clones are absent from its copies; in checked studies, under half trace to an unresolved V gene, and the reason for the others is unknown. V, J and clone size were drawn from that table, and D and trimming were deduced from the DNA. For this sample the table gives about 76,000 clones, of which approximately 66% were detected only once. The top ten constitute about a quarter of the sample.

The V end gives up 0 bases and the J end 9 bases, leaving 11 bases in the junction not matched to a gene. The CDR3, from cysteine to phenylalanine, totals 17 residues. Only the CDR3 DNA stays, 51 bases, in frame from base 1. CDR1 and CDR2, looked up from the germline V gene, are MGHRA and YSYEKL. The data derive from a study of CD8+ T cells in alopecia areata (dated by TCRdb to between 2017 and 2018). With regard to the full study: Treated patients were enrolled in an open-label pilot trial of oral tofacitinib, 5 to 10 mg twice daily, for moderate-to-severe alopecia areata. Patients stayed on tofacitinib for 6 to 18 months and then had 6 months of follow-up off drug so that delayed response and recurrence could be assessed. The study used high-throughput TCRbeta sequencing to examine T cell clonal expansion in alopecia areata, in both the C3H/HeJ mouse model and human patients. immunoSEQ multiplex PCR using 35 Vbeta forward primers and 13 Jbeta reverse primers was used to amplify TCRbeta CDR3 regions. In humans, TCRbeta sequencing was performed on scalp tissue and on sorted CD4+ and CD8+ peripheral blood T cells from healthy controls and from patients with patchy or totalis/universalis alopecia areata. RNA was extracted with the PAXgene miRNA kit for fixed scalp, the miRNeasy kit for PBMCs, and the RNeasy kit for mouse skin. Disease severity in treated patients was measured with the SALT score, which quantifies the percentage of affected scalp surface area. Scalp clonality was compared across normal scalp (n=4), patchy alopecia areata scalp (n=8), and alopecia totalis/universalis scalp (n=8). Patients on tofacitinib were biopsied at baseline and after 4 and 24 weeks of treatment, and several of the patients also had a later scalp biopsy. Overall study results and their limits: With tofacitinib, both scalp clonality and the number of expanded CD8+ clones among the top 100 scalp clones went down significantly. During tofacitinib treatment, many expanded lesional clones stuck around in both scalp and blood, and this persistence may partly explain why relapse happens after treatment is stopped. Shared TCR sequences between patients were less evident than in mice, which may be partly attributable to HLA diversity in the patient population. Unlike mouse skin, which is dominated by gammadelta T cells, normal human skin has resident alphabeta T cells that are also sequenced, and this complicates analysis of the scalp TCR repertoire. Lesional scalp, especially in alopecia totalis/universalis, showed higher clonality and more expanded CD8+ clones than normal scalp, suggesting antigenic drive. Because the treated cohort was small and included a single nonresponder, larger studies are needed to assess links between baseline CD8+ expansion and response.

Interpreted using the paper, the time point label stands for: around 26 weeks on oral tofacitinib. Taken with the paper, the label for treatment or condition translates to: oral pan-JAK inhibitor, 5-10 mg twice daily. Peripheral blood and lesional scalp punch biopsies were obtained from patients with alopecia areata. PBMCs were isolated by density centrifugation and stained for CD3, CD4 and CD8, and CD4+ and CD8+ T cells were sorted on a FACSAria. The sequence is built from TRBV4-1 and TRBJ1-6, with TRBD1 identical over 7 junction bases. This specimen was CD8+ T cells sorted from blood, taken at week 24, from a patient treated with tofacitinib. The TCR comes from a human donor with alopecia areata. DNA sequence: TGCGCCAGCAGCCAAGATAGACAGGGAGACGTAGGTTCACCCCTCCACTTT. Its amino acids are CASSQDRQGDVGSPLHF.